This TCR beta chain derives from a study of CXCR3-negative and CXCR3-positive naive CD8 T cells. Overall study results and limits: A higher hydrophobicity marked the TRB CDR3s of CXCR3-positive naive cells versus CXCR3-negative naive cells.

Through 5' RACE with UMI labels, the TRB cDNA libraries were prepared. Reanalyzing the 5' RACE reads, TCRdb keeps one entry per CDR3 protein, without DNA. Here the sample table reports roughly 6,600 distinct CDR3 sequences. About this clonotype: Its antigen is currently unknown.

Germline V gene lookup returns CDR1 SGHAT and CDR2 FQDESV (reference sequence). CDR3 length: 14 amino acids. The sequence was collected from a human donor in good health. Some clones in this sample may be carry-over from other donors' samples. This rearrangement joins TRBV11-1 to TRBJ2-5; TCRdb's D gene call, TRBD2, goes unchecked for lack of DNA. Source material: naive CXCR3+ CD8+ T cells from blood. Documented subset: CD45RO-CCR7+CD27+CD95- naive CD8+ T cells expressing CXCR3 (TNR3+). The CDR3 region is CASSEVSGLETQYF.